These 17 T cell receptor beta chains came from one sample sequenced in a study of PD-L1 blockade in urothelial cancer. Time point noted: pretreatment peripheral blood. Assay used: immunoSEQ multiplex PCR; TCRdb lists only in-frame clones, some missing. This sample has 95,000 to 100,000 clones; around 86% occur once, and the top ten carry approximately 2%. Sequences were derived from PBMCs, sampled around atezolizumab (anti-PD-L1) treatment. These receptors were collected from a man aged 55 to 70 with urothelial cancer.

This clone was seen only once. J is TRBJ2-5 and V is TRBV28, with 10 bases aligning to TRBD2. Looked up from germline, CDR1 is MDHEN and CDR2 is SYDVKM. The CDR3 is 16 residues long. The trim removed 6 bases at V and 5 bases at J, leaving 12 bases unmatched. Here the CDR3 DNA reads TGTGCCAGCAGCTCTAGCGGGGGTCCCGTTGGTGAGACCCAGTACTTC. It is translated as CASSSSGGPVGETQYF.

The table lists this clone with a few counts. The chain couples TRBV4-3 to TRBJ1-6; TRBD1 agrees at 7 bases. Germline values: CDR1 LGHNA, CDR2 YSLEER. Trimming took 2 bases from V and 8 from J; bases not matched to a gene: 6. The length of the CDR3 is 15 residues. Here the CDR3 DNA reads TGCGCCAGCAGCCAAAGGCCCCAGGGGGATTCACCCCTCCACTTT. Translating gives CASSQRPQGDSPLHF.

The chain recombines TRBV6-8 with TRBJ2-5; 10 bases line up with TRBD2. V was pared by 8 bases and J by 5 bases, with 14 bases of the junction left unmatched. CDR3 length: 16 amino acids. Germline loops: CDR1 MNHGY, CDR2 SAAAGT. DNA for the CDR3: TGTGCCAGCCAGGAACAGCGGGAGGGATGTGGGGAGACCCAGTACTTC. Translated: CASQEQREGCGETQYF.

This clone was recorded only once. The rearrangement joins TRBV5-1 to TRBJ1-2, with 9 nucleotides matching TRBD1. Trimming at V came to 0 bases and at J to 4 bases, leaving 4 bases not matched to a gene. There are 15 residues in the CDR3. The V gene's germline CDR1 is SGHRS and CDR2 YFSETQ. Written as DNA, the CDR3 is TGCGCCAGCAGCTTGGACGGGACAGGGCCCTATGGCTACACCTTC. Its protein is CASSLDGTGPYGYTF.

In this sample, this clone turned up a few times. The chain carries TRBV7-9 and TRBJ2-2; possibly TRBD2 for D (5 bases). Trimming took 5 bases from V and 8 from J, leaving 12 bases between them. From germline, CDR1 is SEHNR and CDR2 FQNEAQ (reference sequence). CDR3 length: 13 residues. This chain's CDR3 is CASSTDSPGELFF. In DNA, the CDR3 is TGTGCCAGCAGCACGGACTCCCCGGGGGAGCTGTTTTTT.

The chain couples TRBV5-6 to TRBJ2-1, with 13 positions matching TRBD2. Looked up from germline, CDR1 is SGHDT and CDR2 is YYEEEE. The CDR3 covers 16 residues. Trimming removed 4 bases from V and 7 bases from J; junction bases left unmatched: 8. The CDR3 bases are TGTGCCAGCAGCGAGACATGGACTAGCGGGGGAAATGAGCAGTTCTTC. Translated, it gives CASSETWTSGGNEQFF.

The rearrangement uses TRBV6-5 and TRBJ2-1, with a possible D match to TRBD2 (5 bases). Per the germline V gene, CDR1 is MNHEY and CDR2 is SVGAGI. Trimming removed 4 bases from V and 13 bases from J, with 11 bases in between. CDR3 size: 11 residues. CDR3 residues: CASSSGLGQFF. The CDR3 DNA reads TGTGCCAGCAGTTCCGGACTGGGCCAGTTCTTC.

The chain is built from TRBV27 and TRBJ2-5, with D perhaps TRBD1 (5 bases). Trimming left V 5 bases short and J 7 bases short, with 14 bases between. This CDR3 contains 13 residues. Germline values: CDR1 MNHEY, CDR2 SMNVEV (reference sequence). This chain's CDR3 is CASSLPGWGTQYF. The DNA for the CDR3 is TGTGCCAGCAGTCTCCCAGGGTGGGGGACCCAGTACTTC.

The chain recombines TRBV11-2 with TRBJ2-6; maybe TRBD1 (5 bases). The V gene's germline CDR1 is SGHAT and CDR2 FQNNGV. The V and J ends lost 2 bases and 0 bases respectively, with 11 bases between them. The CDR3 runs 17 residues. CDR3 amino acids: CASSLRGWGSGANVLTF. Here the CDR3 DNA reads TGTGCCAGCAGCTTAAGGGGCTGGGGCTCTGGGGCCAACGTCCTGACTTTC.

The chain's CDR3 is CASSLHPRSDTQYF. The CDR3 DNA sequence: TGTGCCAGCAGCTTACACCCACGGTCGGATACGCAGTATTTT. The chain recombines TRBV11-3 with TRBJ2-3; no firm D call. The CDR3 is 14 amino acids. Trimming removed 2 bases at V and 6 bases at J, with 12 bases between. In germline, CDR1 is SGHNT, CDR2 YENEEA. The variable domain in full, completed from reference TRBV11-3 and TRBJ2-3, reads EAGVVQSPRYKIIEKKQPVAFWCNPISGHNTLYWYLQNLGQGPELLIRYENEEAVDDSQLPKDRFSAERLKGVDSTLKIQPAELGDSAVYLCASSLHPRSDTQYFGPGTRLTVL.

CDR3 nucleotides: TGCGCCAGCAGCCAAGAGGCACAGGGGTTCTACGAGCAGTACTTC. This codes for CASSQEAQGFYEQYF. The J gene is TRBJ2-7, the V gene TRBV4-3; 7 nucleotides line up with TRBD1. Germline CDR1 LGHNA, CDR2 YSLEER. The CDR3 spans 15 residues. J gave up 3 bases and V 0 bases, and 5 bases lay outside the gene matches.

The gene calls are TRBV4-2 and TRBJ2-1; TRBD2 agrees at 14 bases. CDR3 length: 16 amino acids. Germline V gene data show CDR1 as LGHNA and CDR2 as YNFKEQ. J was trimmed by 7 bases and V by 4 bases; bases with no gene match: 6. The CDR3 loop is CASSPTGTSGRNEQFF. In DNA form, the CDR3 reads TGTGCCAGCAGCCCTACCGGGACTAGCGGGAGAAATGAGCAGTTCTTC.

The chain joins TRBV28 to TRBJ1-4; tentative D call: TRBD1 (5 bases). V lost 7 bases to trimming and J lost 7 bases, with 16 bases between them. Germline assignment: CDR1 MDHEN and CDR2 SYDVKM. The CDR3 contains 14 residues. The CDR3 region has the DNA TGTGCCAGCAACCAACAGGCGACGGGTGAAAAACTGTTTTTT. Protein: CASNQQATGEKLFF.

This chain links TRBV18 with TRBJ2-7, with D perhaps matching TRBD2 (6 bases). The CDR3 covers 15 residues. Looked up from germline, CDR1 is KGHSH and CDR2 is LQKENI. Trimming took off 3 bases at V and 1 base at J, with 13 bases between the two ends. The DNA of the CDR3 is TGTGCCAGCTCACCGCCTCCGGAGGGATCCTACGAGCAGTACTTC. Translation: CASSPPPEGSYEQYF.

This clone has a single count. The genes are TRBV5-1 and TRBJ2-3; 10 bases map to TRBD2. Looked up from germline, CDR1 is SGHRS and CDR2 is YFSETQ. J lost 1 base, V lost 4 bases, and 3 bases had no gene match. This CDR3 is 15 amino acids long. CDR3 in amino acids: CASSTSGEGTDTQYF. The CDR3 bases are TGCGCCAGCAGCACTAGCGGGGAGGGCACAGATACGCAGTATTTT. The variable domain in full, completed from reference TRBV5-1 and TRBJ2-3, reads KAGVTQTPRYLIKTRGQQVTLSCSPISGHRSVSWYQQTPGQGLQFLFEYFSETQRNKGNFPGRFSGRQFSNSRSEMNVSTLELGDSALYLCASSTSGEGTDTQYFGPGTRLTVL.

V usage is TRBV5-6 and J usage is TRBJ2-1, with TRBD2 as a possible D gene (6 bases). Per the germline V gene, CDR1 is SGHDT and CDR2 is YYEEEE. V was clipped by 7 bases and J by 1 base, with 18 bases between them. The CDR3 totals 16 residues. The CDR3 here is CASRKPRLDSYNEQFF. In nucleotides, the CDR3 is TGTGCCAGCCGGAAGCCCCGACTAGATTCCTACAATGAGCAGTTCTTC. Combining the CDR3 with reference TRBV5-6 and TRBJ2-1 gives the whole variable domain DAGVTQSPTHLIKTRGQQVTLRCSPKSGHDTVSWYQQALGQGPQFIFQYYEEEERQRGNFPDRFSGHQFPNYSSELNVNALLLGDSALYLCASRKPRLDSYNEQFFGPGTRLTVL.

The chain has TRBV18 and TRBJ2-3; possible D gene TRBD2, 6 bases. The CDR3 sequence is 13 residues long. V was clipped by 6 bases and J by 3 bases, with 10 bases between them. CDR1 KGHSH and CDR2 LQKENI come from the germline V gene. CDR3 loop: CASSRDSTDTQYF. CDR3 DNA: TGTGCCAGCTCCCGGGACTCAACAGATACGCAGTATTTT.